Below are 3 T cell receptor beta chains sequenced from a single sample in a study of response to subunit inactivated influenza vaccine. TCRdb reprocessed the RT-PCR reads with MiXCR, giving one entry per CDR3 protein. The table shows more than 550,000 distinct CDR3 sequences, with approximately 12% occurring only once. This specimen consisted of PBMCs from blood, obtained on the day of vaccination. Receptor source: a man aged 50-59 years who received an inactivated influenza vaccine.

The DNA of the CDR3 is TGCGCCAGCAGTCCGGGACAGGGGTTACACGAGCAGTACTTC. Translated: CASSPGQGLHEQYF. The chain employs TRBV10-1 and TRBJ2-7, with 10 bases that match TRBD1. Germline CDR1 and CDR2: WNHNN and SYGVQD (reference sequence). There are 14 residues in the CDR3. Losses at the gene ends were 5 bases for V and 5 bases for J; bases not matched to a gene: 6.

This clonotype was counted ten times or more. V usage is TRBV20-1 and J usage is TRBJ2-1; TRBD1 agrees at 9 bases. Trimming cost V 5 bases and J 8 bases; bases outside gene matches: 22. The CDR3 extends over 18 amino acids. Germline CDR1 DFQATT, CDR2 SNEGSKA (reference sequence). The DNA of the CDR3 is TGCAGTGCTGGCCCTGCGACCCCATACAGGGGGCATGGGGATGAGCAGTTCTTC. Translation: CSAGPATPYRGHGDEQFF.

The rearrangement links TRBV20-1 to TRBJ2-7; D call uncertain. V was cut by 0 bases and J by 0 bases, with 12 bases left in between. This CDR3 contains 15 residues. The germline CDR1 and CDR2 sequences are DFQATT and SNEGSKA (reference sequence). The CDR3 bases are TGCAGTGCTAGAGATTTGGACGGAGCCTCCTACGAGCAGTACTTC. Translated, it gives CSARDLDGASYEQYF.